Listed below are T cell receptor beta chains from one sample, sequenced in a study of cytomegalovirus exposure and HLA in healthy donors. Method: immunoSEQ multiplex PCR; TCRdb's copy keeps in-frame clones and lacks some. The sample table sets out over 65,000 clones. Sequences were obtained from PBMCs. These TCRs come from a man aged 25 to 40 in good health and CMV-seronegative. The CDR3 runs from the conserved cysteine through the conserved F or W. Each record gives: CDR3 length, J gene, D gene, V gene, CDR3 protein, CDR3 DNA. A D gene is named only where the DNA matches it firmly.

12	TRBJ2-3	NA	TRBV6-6	CASSYRGDTQYF	TGTGCCAGCAGTTACCGCGGAGATACGCAGTATTTT
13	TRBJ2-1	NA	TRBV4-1	CASSQVQDNEQFF	TGCGCCAGCAGCCAAGTCCAGGACAATGAGCAGTTCTTC
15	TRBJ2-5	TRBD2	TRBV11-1	CASSSRGSGRETQYF	TGTGCCAGCAGCTCACGCGGTAGCGGGAGAGAGACCCAGTACTTC
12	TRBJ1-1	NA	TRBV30	CAWVNMNTEAFF	TGTGCCTGGGTAAACATGAACACTGAAGCTTTCTTT
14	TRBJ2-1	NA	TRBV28	CASSLLGQLHEQFF	TGTGCCAGCAGTCTACTTGGACAGCTACATGAGCAGTTCTTC
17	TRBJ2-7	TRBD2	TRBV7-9	CASSSGTSGSISYEQYF	TGTGCCAGCAGCTCCGGGACTAGCGGGAGTATCTCCTACGAGCAGTACTTC
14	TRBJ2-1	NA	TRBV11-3	CASSLLSSYNEQFF	TGTGCCAGCAGCTTACTAAGCTCCTACAATGAGCAGTTCTTC
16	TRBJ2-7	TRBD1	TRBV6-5	CASSYSGTGFGYEQYF	TGTGCCAGCAGTTACTCGGGGACAGGGTTTGGCTACGAGCAGTACTTC
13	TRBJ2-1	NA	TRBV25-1	CASSEGLGYEQFF	TGTGCCAGCAGTGAGGGGCTCGGGTATGAGCAGTTCTTC
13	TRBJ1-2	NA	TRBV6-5	CASSYGGSYGYTF	TGTGCCAGCAGTTACGGGGGGAGCTATGGCTACACCTTC
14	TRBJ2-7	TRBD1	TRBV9	CASSATGGLREQYF	TGTGCCAGCAGCGCGACAGGGGGTCTGAGGGAGCAGTACTTC
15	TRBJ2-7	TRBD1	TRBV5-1	CASSLDRAISYEQYF	TGCGCCAGCAGCTTAGACAGGGCTATCTCCTACGAGCAGTACTTC
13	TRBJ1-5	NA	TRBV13	CASSRARVQPQHF	TGTGCCAGCAGCCGGGCCAGGGTCCAGCCCCAGCATTTT
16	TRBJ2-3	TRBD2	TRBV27	CASTPLALAGADTQYF	TGTGCCAGCACCCCCCTTGCGCTAGCGGGAGCAGATACGCAGTATTTT
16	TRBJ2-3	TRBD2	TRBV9	CASSEDSRGGGDTQYF	TGTGCCAGCAGCGAGGACTCACGGGGCGGGGGAGATACGCAGTATTTT
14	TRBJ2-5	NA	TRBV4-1	CASSQVLAVETQYF	TGCGCCAGCAGCCAAGTGCTAGCCGTAGAGACCCAGTACTTC
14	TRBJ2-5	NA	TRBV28	CASTSGGGWETQYF	TGTGCCAGCACCAGCGGAGGGGGCTGGGAGACCCAGTACTTC
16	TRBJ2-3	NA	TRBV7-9	CASSPRPVLAADTQYF	TGTGCCAGCAGCCCAAGGCCCGTCCTAGCAGCAGATACGCAGTATTTT
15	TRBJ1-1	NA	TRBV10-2	CASTVTLTGRRKAFF	TGCGCCAGCACAGTGACCTTGACAGGTCGCAGAAAAGCTTTCTTT
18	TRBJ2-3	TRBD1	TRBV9	CASSSPGQGAFSTDTQYF	TGTGCCAGCAGCAGTCCGGGACAGGGGGCCTTTAGCACAGATACGCAGTATTTT
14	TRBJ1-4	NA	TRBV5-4	CASSLSATNEKLFF	TGTGCCAGCAGCTTGAGCGCAACTAATGAAAAACTGTTTTTT
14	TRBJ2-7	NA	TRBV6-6	CASSYGSGSYEQYF	TGTGCCAGCAGTTACGGGTCAGGGTCCTACGAGCAGTACTTC
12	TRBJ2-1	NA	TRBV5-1	CASSPRGDEQFF	TGCGCCAGCAGCCCGCGGGGAGATGAGCAGTTCTTC
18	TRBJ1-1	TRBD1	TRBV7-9	CASSLRGPRRVMNTEAFF	TGTGCCAGCAGCTTAAGGGGGCCCCGCAGGGTTATGAACACTGAAGCTTTCTTT
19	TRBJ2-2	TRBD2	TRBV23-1	CASRPGLAGERRSTGELFF	TGCGCCAGCAGACCGGGACTAGCGGGAGAGAGGAGGAGTACCGGGGAGCTGTTTTTT
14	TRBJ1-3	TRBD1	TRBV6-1	CASRYRGGGNTIYF	TGTGCCAGCAGATACAGGGGCGGTGGAAACACCATATATTTT
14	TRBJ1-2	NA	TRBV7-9	CASSQYTANYGYTF	TGTGCCAGCAGCCAGTACACCGCTAACTATGGCTACACCTTC
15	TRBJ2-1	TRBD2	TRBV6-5	CASSYTSGGVNEQFF	TGTGCCAGCAGTTACACTAGCGGGGGGGTAAATGAGCAGTTCTTC
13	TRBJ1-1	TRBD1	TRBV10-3	CAISGQGRTEAFF	TGTGCCATCAGTGGACAGGGTCGCACTGAAGCTTTCTTT
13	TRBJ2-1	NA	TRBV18	CASSSGIYNEQFF	TGTGCCAGCTCCTCGGGAATATACAATGAGCAGTTCTTC
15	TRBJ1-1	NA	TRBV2	CASIRAGNMNTEAFF	TGTGCCAGCATTAGGGCAGGGAACATGAACACTGAAGCTTTCTTT
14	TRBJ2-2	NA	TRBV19	CASHRDPNTGELFF	TGTGCCAGTCACAGGGATCCTAACACCGGGGAGCTGTTTTTT
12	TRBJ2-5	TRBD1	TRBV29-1	CSGHRGSETQYF	TGCAGCGGACACAGGGGATCAGAGACCCAGTACTTC
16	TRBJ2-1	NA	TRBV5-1	CASTPRQGGFYNEQFF	TGCGCCAGCACCCCCCGACAGGGAGGTTTCTACAATGAGCAGTTCTTC
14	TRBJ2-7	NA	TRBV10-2	CASKTAIAPHEQYF	TGCGCCAGCAAGACAGCAATAGCTCCCCACGAGCAGTACTTC
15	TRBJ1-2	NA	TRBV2	CASSEARETAYGYTF	TGTGCCAGCAGTGAAGCGCGGGAGACAGCCTATGGCTACACCTTC
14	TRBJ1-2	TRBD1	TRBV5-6	CASSPRGPNYGYTF	TGTGCCAGCAGCCCGAGGGGGCCGAACTATGGCTACACCTTC
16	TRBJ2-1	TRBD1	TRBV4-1	CASSQFLQGARSPQFF	TGCGCCAGCAGCCAATTTTTGCAGGGGGCGCGTTCCCCGCAGTTCTTC
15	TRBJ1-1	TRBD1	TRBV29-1	CSVEEWGQPNTEAFF	TGCAGCGTTGAAGAGTGGGGACAGCCAAACACTGAAGCTTTCTTT
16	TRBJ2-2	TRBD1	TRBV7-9	CASSQDRGGNTGELFF	TGTGCCAGCAGTCAGGACAGGGGGGGTAACACCGGGGAGCTGTTTTTT
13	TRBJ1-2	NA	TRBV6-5	CASSGGVGYGYTF	TGTGCCAGCAGTGGGGGGGTGGGCTATGGCTACACCTTC
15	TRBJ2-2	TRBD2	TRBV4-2	CASSGGTRRAGELFF	TGTGCCAGCAGCGGTGGGACTAGGAGGGCCGGGGAGCTGTTTTTT
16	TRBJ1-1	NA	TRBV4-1	CASSQGRGQRNTEAFF	TGCGCCAGCAGCCAAGGTCGCGGACAGCGAAACACTGAAGCTTTCTTT
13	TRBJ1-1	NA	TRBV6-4	CASSEGENTEAFF	TGTGCCAGCAGTGAAGGGGAGAACACTGAAGCTTTCTTT
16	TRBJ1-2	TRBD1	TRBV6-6	CASSYYTPSTGKEGTF	TGTGCCAGCAGTTACTACACCCCCTCGACAGGGAAAGAAGGCACCTTC
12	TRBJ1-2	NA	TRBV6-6	CASSYQEIGYTF	TGTGCCAGCAGTTACCAGGAAATTGGCTACACCTTC
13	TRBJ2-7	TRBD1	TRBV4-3	CASSPTGGDEQYF	TGCGCCAGCAGCCCGACAGGGGGCGACGAGCAGTACTTC
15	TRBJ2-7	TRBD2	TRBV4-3	CASSLQREGSYEQYF	TGCGCCAGCAGCTTGCAGCGGGAGGGATCCTACGAGCAGTACTTC
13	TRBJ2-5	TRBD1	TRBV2	CASSGQGSGTQYF	TGTGCCAGCAGCGGACAGGGCAGTGGGACCCAGTACTTC
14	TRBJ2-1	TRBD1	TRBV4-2	CASSQDRADRDRIF	TGTGCCAGCAGCCAAGATCGGGCCGACAGGGACCGGATCTTC
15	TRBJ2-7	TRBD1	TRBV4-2	CASSPRQGLDYEQYF	TGTGCCAGCAGCCCGCGACAGGGGTTAGACTACGAGCAGTACTTC
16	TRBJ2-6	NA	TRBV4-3	CASSQGPGSGANVLTF	TGCGCCAGCAGCCAAGGTCCGGGCTCTGGGGCCAACGTCCTGACTTTC
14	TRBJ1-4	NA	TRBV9	CASSADTTNEKLFF	TGTGCCAGCAGCGCGGACACAACTAATGAAAAACTGTTTTTT